Shown below are 21 T cell receptor beta chains from a single sample sequenced in a study of blood T cell repertoires in COVID-19. Only in-frame clones appear in the TCRdb table, and some are missing; sequencing was by immunoSEQ multiplex PCR. The profile shows some 80,000 clones, about nine tenths of them singletons. The sample consisted of peripheral blood. These receptors originate from a man aged 45-65 years with active or convalescent COVID-19.

Worth noting for this clone: Other DNA sequences in the same sample also yield this CDR3. The V and J genes are TRBV19 and TRBJ1-1; no clear D. Trimming stripped 3 bases from V and 7 bases from J, with 6 bases between. Germline CDR1 and CDR2: LNHDA and SQIVND (reference sequence). CDR3 size: 11 residues. The CDR3 DNA reads TGTGCCAGTAGTATCCTAGGTGAAGCTTTCTTT. As protein: CASSILGEAFF.

The genes are TRBV6-5 and TRBJ1-5, with 7 bases fitting TRBD1. Per the germline V gene, CDR1 is MNHEY and CDR2 is SVGAGI. Losses at the gene ends were 6 bases for V and 1 base for J; bases not matched to a gene: 6. This CDR3 comprises 15 residues. The CDR3 DNA reads as TGTGCCAGCAGACAGACAGGGCGAAGCAATCAGCCCCAGCATTTT. Its protein is CASRQTGRSNQPQHF.

V gene TRBV7-2 combines with J gene TRBJ1-1, with 8 bases that match TRBD1. The V gene end was trimmed by 4 bases and the J gene end by 5 bases; junction bases not matched to a gene: 9. This CDR3 region has 15 residues. The germline CDR1 and CDR2 sequences are SGHTA and FQGNSA. CDR3 coding DNA: TGTGCCAGCAGCTCCCACGACAGGGGAGGAACTGAAGCTTTCTTT. Translation: CASSSHDRGGTEAFF.

V gene TRBV7-6 combines with J gene TRBJ2-2; D is uncertain. Germline CDR1 and CDR2: SGHVS and FNYEAQ. The CDR3 length is 15 residues. The germline V and J ends were trimmed by 5 bases and 5 bases, with 15 bases remaining between them. Written as DNA, the CDR3 is TGTGCCAGCAGCCAATCCCCTTACTCGACCGGGGAGCTGTTTTTT. It specifies CASSQSPYSTGELFF.

This chain links TRBV28 with TRBJ1-5; D is possibly TRBD1 (5 bases). The V end lost 2 bases, the J end lost 5 bases, and 10 bases lay between the germline ends. This CDR3 has 14 amino acids. The V gene's germline CDR1 is MDHEN and CDR2 SYDVKM. The CDR3 sequence is CASSLRQHHQPQHF. The CDR3 region has the DNA TGTGCCAGCAGTTTACGACAGCACCATCAGCCCCAGCATTTT.

In this sample, this clone turned up once. The J gene is TRBJ2-5, the V gene TRBV7-7, with a possible D match to TRBD2 (7 bases). CDR3 length: 16 residues. V lost 1 base, J lost 1 base, and 13 bases lay in between. Germline values: CDR1 SSHAT, CDR2 FNYEAQ (reference sequence). The CDR3 protein is CASSLVRGAGQETQYF. CDR3 bases: TGTGCCAGCAGCTTAGTACGGGGGGCAGGCCAAGAGACCCAGTACTTC.

V is TRBV6-5 and J is TRBJ1-3; 8 nucleotides line up with TRBD1. After removal of 5 bases from V and 11 bases from J, the junction contained 14 bases not matched to a gene. This CDR3 has 15 residues. CDR1 and CDR2 (germline): MNHEY, SVGAGI. CDR3 sequence: CASSRGTGVPGPIYF. The DNA of the CDR3 is TGTGCCAGCAGTCGGGGGACAGGAGTTCCTGGACCCATATATTTT.

V and J are TRBV2 and TRBJ1-1; tentatively, D is TRBD1 (5 bases). Germline V gene data show CDR1 as SNHLY and CDR2 as FYNNEI. The V end lost 8 bases, the J end lost 5 bases, and 15 bases lay between the germline ends. This CDR3 is 13 amino acids long. The CDR3 DNA sequence: TGTGCCAGCTCTTCCATCAGGGATACTGAAGCTTTCTTT. Translating it yields CASSSIRDTEAFF.

In this sample, this clone turned up once. V gene TRBV5-1 combines with J gene TRBJ1-1; 10 positions match TRBD1. Losses at the gene ends were 4 bases for V and 4 bases for J; bases not matched to a gene: 4. The CDR3 loop spans 14 amino acids. Germline V CDR1 and CDR2: SGHRS, YFSETQ. The CDR3 reads CASSTGQGSTEAFF. The CDR3 DNA follows: TGCGCCAGCAGCACGGGACAGGGGAGCACTGAAGCTTTCTTT.

The chain uses TRBV28 and TRBJ2-7; 9 bases map to TRBD1. The CDR3 length is 13 residues. The junction had 5 bases not matched to a gene; V was cut back by 5 bases and J by 6 bases. The germline CDR1 and CDR2 sequences are MDHEN and SYDVKM. The CDR3 loop is CASSQGQGLEQYV. The CDR3 DNA follows: TGTGCCAGCAGTCAGGGACAGGGCCTCGAGCAGTACGTC.

This chain connects TRBV25-1 to TRBJ1-2, with a weak D call TRBD1 (6 bases). Germline lookup yields CDR1 MGHDK and CDR2 SYGVNS. V lost 2 bases to trimming and J lost 7 bases, with 14 bases between them. The CDR3 is made up of 14 amino acids. The CDR3 DNA reads as TGTGCCAGCAGTGAAACAGGGTATCGGGGTGGCTACACCTTC. Protein: CASSETGYRGGYTF.

This clone has only a few counts. J is TRBJ2-1 and V is TRBV24-1; D possibly corresponds to TRBD1 (6 bases). Germline CDR1 KGHDR, CDR2 SFDVKD. This CDR3 contains 13 residues. Trimming removed 7 bases at V and 9 bases at J, with 15 bases between. The CDR3 spells CATRQQGDTEQFF. The DNA for the CDR3 is TGTGCCACCAGGCAACAGGGAGACACTGAGCAGTTCTTC.

The chain uses TRBV18 and TRBJ1-4; TRBD1 matches at 7 bases. V lost 3 bases to trimming and J lost 3 bases; unmatched junction nucleotides: 4. Germline values: CDR1 KGHSH, CDR2 LQKENI. This CDR3 comprises 15 residues. CDR3: CASSPSTGPNEKLFF. The CDR3 coding sequence is TGTGCCAGCTCACCCTCGACAGGGCCTAATGAAAAACTGTTTTTT. The complete variable domain, with remaining parts taken from reference TRBV18 and TRBJ1-4, reads NAGVMQNPRHLVRRRGQEARLRCSPMKGHSHVYWYRQLPEEGLKFMVYLQKENIIDESGMPKERFSAEFPKEGPSILRIQQVVRGDSAAYFCASSPSTGPNEKLFFGSGTQLSVL.

This chain connects TRBV6-5 to TRBJ1-6; 9 bases are shared with TRBD1. This CDR3 contains 14 residues. The J segment lost 10 bases and the V segment lost 4 bases, leaving 5 bases of the junction unmatched. CDR1 MNHEY and CDR2 SVGAGI come from the germline V gene. CDR3 coding DNA: TGTGCCAGCAGTTGGGACAGGGAGAGGTCACCCCTCCACTTT. Translating it yields CASSWDRERSPLHF.

The chain uses TRBV19 and TRBJ1-1; D is unresolved. Per germline, CDR1 LNHDA and CDR2 SQIVND (reference sequence). V lost 7 bases to trimming and J lost 1 base, with 10 bases between them. This CDR3 has 13 amino acids. The CDR3 sequence: CASTVTRNTEAFF. For the CDR3, the DNA is TGTGCCAGTACTGTGACACGGAACACTGAAGCTTTCTTT.

The chain employs TRBV2 and TRBJ1-6; TRBD1 might be the D (6 bases). The germline CDR1 and CDR2 sequences are SNHLY and FYNNEI. Trimming took off 8 bases at V and 7 bases at J, with 12 bases between the two ends. The CDR3 covers 13 residues. As DNA, the CDR3 is TGTGCCAGCTTAGACAGGAAAAATTCACCCCTCCACTTT. It specifies CASLDRKNSPLHF.

The CDR3: CASSKRVTDTQYF. The CDR3 bases are TGTGCCAGCAGTAAGAGGGTGACAGATACGCAGTATTTT. The rearrangement joins TRBV2 to TRBJ2-3; perhaps TRBD2 as D (5 bases). Trimming pared 5 bases from V and 3 bases from J, leaving 9 bases between. This CDR3 is 13 amino acids long. The germline CDR1 and CDR2 sequences are SNHLY and FYNNEI.

V is TRBV5-1 and J is TRBJ1-6; TRBD1 is a possible D gene (6 bases). Per the germline V gene, CDR1 is SGHRS and CDR2 is YFSETQ. The CDR3 sequence is 13 residues long. V was trimmed by 4 bases and J by 9 bases, leaving 11 bases between them. The CDR3: CASSPEGVSPLHF. The DNA for the CDR3 is TGCGCCAGCAGCCCCGAGGGGGTTTCACCCCTCCACTTT.

The chain combines TRBV14 with TRBJ2-7; maybe TRBD2 (6 bases). V lost 0 bases and J lost 2, with 11 bases in between. Germline loops: CDR1 SGHDN, CDR2 FVKESK. The CDR3 totals 15 residues. DNA for the CDR3: TGTGCCAGCAGCCAAGACCCGCGACTAGCCTACGAGCAGTACTTC. Translated, it gives CASSQDPRLAYEQYF.

This clone has a single count. V is TRBV6-5 and J is TRBJ1-5, with D hard to call. Trimming removed 3 bases from V and 5 bases from J, with 8 bases in between. The length of the CDR3 is 13 residues. Germline V gene sequence: CDR1 MNHEY, CDR2 SVGAGI. The CDR3, as DNA: TGTGCCAGCAGTTATGGCAGGCATCAGCCCCAGCATTTT. It translates to CASSYGRHQPQHF.

The CDR3 is CASSESKASGDNEQFF. In DNA form, the CDR3 reads TGCGCCAGCAGTGAGTCTAAAGCTAGCGGGGACAATGAGCAGTTCTTC. This chain uses TRBV10-1 with TRBJ2-1; 9 bases align to TRBD2. The V gene's germline CDR1 is WNHNN and CDR2 SYGVQD (reference sequence). The CDR3 runs 16 residues. The J segment lost 5 bases and the V segment lost 0 bases, leaving 5 bases of the junction unmatched.